The next 25 T cell receptor beta chains were all read from a single sample in a study of T cells in Graves' hyperthyroidism and ophthalmopathy. Amplification yielded TCR beta CDR3 regions, with RNA transcripts as the source. HTBI primers were used for first-round RT-PCR of the TCR CDR3. TCRdb reprocessed the multiplex PCR reads with MiXCR, giving one entry per CDR3 protein. The data show about 580,000 distinct CDR3 sequences, with 35% to 55% seen just once and more than 7% held by the top ten. The sequenced sample was peripheral blood or thyroid tissue (not recorded which). These receptors were collected from a woman younger than 35 with Graves' hyperthyroidism.

Only one count was recorded for this clonotype. The chain is built from TRBV19 and TRBJ2-1; TRBD1 might be the D (5 bases). Per the germline V gene, CDR1 is LNHDA and CDR2 is SQIVND (reference sequence). CDR3 size: 13 residues. V lost 4 bases to trimming and J lost 8 bases, with 12 bases between them. The DNA of the CDR3 is TGTGCCAGTAGTACTAACACAGGCGATGAGCAGTTCTTC. Protein: CASSTNTGDEQFF.

This clonotype came up a few times. A clone one base away is much larger, so this may be a read error. V gene TRBV6-2 or TRBV6-3 combines with J gene TRBJ2-7, with D possibly being TRBD1 or TRBD2 (6 bases each). The length of the CDR3 is 13 residues. Germline V gene sequence: CDR1 MNHEY, CDR2 SVGEGT. Trimming cost V 4 bases and J 7 bases, with 14 bases left between them. Written as DNA, the CDR3 is TGTGCCAGCAGTTTTGGCAGGGGAGGAGAGCAGTACTTC. Translation gives CASSFGRGGEQYF.

As concerns this clonotype: This is likely a read error, given that the CDR3 carries no conserved phenylalanine or tryptophan at its end. The limits of the CDR3 on the DNA are not certain, so only TCRdb's listed CDR3 is given. The rearrangement uses TRBV7-9 and TRBJ1-1. CDR1 SEHNR and CDR2 FQNEAQ come from the germline V gene (reference sequence). Including both end residues, the CDR3 is 8 amino acids long. CDR3 amino acids: CASIGGAG.

A remark on this clonotype: Given the absence of the conserved phenylalanine or tryptophan at the CDR3 end, a read error is likely. The V call is TRBV29-1, the J call TRBJ2-5; D tentatively fits TRBD1 or TRBD2 (5 bases each). CDR1 SQVTM and CDR2 ANQGSEA come from the germline V gene. Between the trimmed V and J ends, which lost 4 bases and 1 base, there was a span of 19 bases. The CDR3 runs 16 residues. The CDR3 DNA follows: TGCAGCGTTGGTACGGGATTTAGACAGTCCCAAGAGACCCAGTACCTC. Its translation is CSVGTGFRQSQETQYL.

This clonotype was recorded many times. The CDR3 loop reads CASSPRTSGTFRQNTGELFF. The DNA for the CDR3 is TGTGCCAGCAGCCCGAGGACTAGCGGAACGTTTCGGCAGAACACCGGGGAGCTGTTTTTT. The chain links TRBV7-9 to TRBJ2-2, with 10 bases fitting TRBD2. With 5 bases clipped from V and 1 base from J, the junction kept 16 bases outside the gene matches. The CDR3 contains 20 residues. Germline assignment: CDR1 SEHNR and CDR2 FQNEAQ (reference sequence).

Regarding this clonotype: A clone one base away is much larger, so this may be a read error. Here the CDR3 DNA reads TGTGCCAGCAGCCGCGGGGGTCCACGAGGGACCTACGAGCAGTACTTC. This encodes CASSRGGPRGTYEQYF. The V gene is TRBV5-1, the J gene TRBJ2-7, with 7 nucleotides matching TRBD2. The CDR3 runs to 16 residues. The germline gives CDR1 SGHRS, CDR2 YFSETQ. Full variable domain (outside the CDR3, taken from reference TRBV5-1 and TRBJ2-7): KAGVTQTPRYLIKTRGQQVTLSCSPISGHRSVSWYQQTPGQGLQFLFEYFSETQRNKGNFPGRFSGRQFSNSRSEMNVSTLELGDSALYLCASSRGGPRGTYEQYFGPGTRLTVT.

V gene TRBV20-1 combines with J gene TRBJ1-3, with D unresolved. The CDR3 covers 12 residues. Trimming took 2 bases from V and 4 from J, leaving 6 bases between them. The germline CDR1 and CDR2 sequences are DFQATT and SNEGSKA (reference sequence). The chain's CDR3 is CSARRAGNTIYF. The CDR3 DNA follows: TGCAGTGCTAGAAGAGCGGGAAACACCATATATTTT.

This clonotype showed up just a few times. This chain uses TRBV2 with TRBJ1-6, with 7 bases fitting TRBD1. The CDR3 spans 13 residues. CDR1 is SNHLY and CDR2 is FYNNEI in the germline V gene. CDR3 DNA sequence: TGTGCTAGCCTAGGACAGGCAGGTTCACCCCTCCACTTT. Its protein product is CASLGQAGSPLHF.

The V gene is TRBV19, the J gene TRBJ1-1; possible D gene TRBD1, 5 bases. Trimming shortened V by 7 bases and J by 4 bases, and 10 bases separated the two germline ends. This CDR3 contains 12 residues. Germline V CDR1 and CDR2: LNHDA, SQIVND (reference sequence). This CDR3 reads CASMGGSTEAFF. DNA for the CDR3: TGTGCCAGTATGGGGGGGAGCACTGAAGCTTTCTTT.

Only a few counts were recorded for this clonotype. The chain combines TRBV19 with TRBJ2-7, with D perhaps being TRBD1 or TRBD2 (5 bases each). V gave up 5 bases and J gave up 2 bases, with 13 bases separating them. CDR3 length equals 14 residues. Germline CDR1 reads LNHDA; CDR2 reads SQIVND (reference sequence). CDR3 sequence: CASSGTTGAYEQYF. CDR3 coding DNA: TGTGCCAGTAGTGGGACCACAGGCGCCTACGAGCAGTACTTC.

This clonotype was picked up many times. The rearrangement uses TRBV27 and TRBJ2-7; 8 bases map to TRBD1. This CDR3 region has 14 residues. The germline gives CDR1 MNHEY, CDR2 SMNVEV (reference sequence). J was trimmed by 3 bases and V by 2 bases; bases with no gene match: 3. CDR3 sequence (DNA): TGTGCCAGCAGTTTAAGGACAGGGCGCTACGAGCAGTACTTC. It is translated as CASSLRTGRYEQYF.

This chain uses TRBV29-1 with TRBJ2-7; 10 positions match TRBD2. Germline CDR1 reads SQVTM; CDR2 reads ANQGSEA. The CDR3 totals 13 residues. V was clipped by 8 bases and J by 1 base; unmatched bases: 5. CDR3 in amino acids: CSPGLATSYEQYF. The CDR3 nucleotides read TGCAGCCCGGGACTAGCGACTTCCTACGAGCAGTACTTC.

In regard to this clonotype: A read error may explain this, as a much larger clone is one base away. CDR3 region: CASTSPGTGSSYEQYF. In nucleotides, the CDR3 is TGTGCCAGCACTTCCCCCGGGACAGGGAGCTCCTACGAGCAGTACTTC. The rearrangement joins TRBV6-6 to TRBJ2-7, with TRBD1 matching 9 bases. Germline V gene data show CDR1 as MNHNY and CDR2 as SVGAGI (reference sequence). The CDR3 is 16 amino acids. After removal of 7 bases from V and 0 bases from J, the junction contained 10 bases not matched to a gene.

The chain joins TRBV5-1 to TRBJ2-5, with a possible D match to TRBD2 (6 bases). V lost 1 base, J lost 5 bases, and 15 bases lay in between. Looked up from germline, CDR1 is SGHRS and CDR2 is YFSETQ. CDR3 size: 15 residues. The CDR3 nucleotides read TGCGCCAGCAGCTTGATGAGGGACGGAGGGGAGACCCAGTACTTC. As protein: CASSLMRDGGETQYF.

This clonotype has a count of ten or more. This rearrangement joins TRBV20-1 to TRBJ1-2; possible D gene TRBD1, 5 bases. Per the germline V gene, CDR1 is DFQATT and CDR2 is SNEGSKA (reference sequence). The CDR3 covers 15 residues. V lost 2 bases, J lost 8 bases, and 21 bases lay in between. The CDR3 here is CSARPYNRSWEGYTF. DNA for the CDR3: TGCAGTGCTAGACCTTATAACAGGTCATGGGAAGGCTACACCTTC.

Many counts were recorded for this clonotype. V gene TRBV20-1 combines with J gene TRBJ1-5; D remains ambiguous. Per germline, CDR1 DFQATT and CDR2 SNEGSKA (reference sequence). V lost 1 base and J lost 3, with 10 bases in between. This CDR3 is built from 14 residues. The CDR3 DNA is TGCAGTGCTAGAGTAGAAGGGCTCAATCAGCCCCAGCATTTT. Translated, it gives CSARVEGLNQPQHF.

In this sample, this clonotype turned up once. CDR3 DNA sequence: TGTGCCATCACACCCGGGACAGGCGGACAGGACTACGAGCAGTACTTC. Its protein product is CAITPGTGGQDYEQYF. The V gene is TRBV10-3, the J gene TRBJ2-7, with TRBD1 identical over 8 bases. The germline V gene encodes CDR1 ENHRY and CDR2 SYGVKD. This CDR3 contains 16 residues. Trimming at V came to 7 bases and at J to 3 bases, leaving 14 bases not matched to a gene.

This clonotype was recorded at least ten times. The V gene is TRBV20-1, the J gene TRBJ2-7; D may correspond to TRBD1 or TRBD2 (6 bases each). The germline V and J ends were trimmed by 3 bases and 4 bases, with 22 bases remaining between them. CDR1 and CDR2 from the germline V gene are DFQATT and SNEGSKA (reference sequence). The CDR3 is made up of 16 amino acids. The CDR3 is CSARGPGPGGTYEQYF. The CDR3 nucleotides are TGCAGTGCTAGGGGACCGGGACCCGGCGGGACATACGAGCAGTACTTC.

There are many counts of this clonotype. The chain links TRBV4-3 to TRBJ2-5; D is uncertain. V was cut by 1 base and J by 3 bases, with 6 bases left in between. CDR1 LGHNA and CDR2 YSLEER come from the germline V gene. This CDR3 has 13 residues. The CDR3 nucleotides read TGCGCCAGCAGCCAAGGGGCGGAAGAGACCCAGTACTTC. Translated: CASSQGAEETQYF.

This clonotype was counted ten times or more. The junction differs from germline at one of its ends, possibly a read error. The rearrangement uses TRBV5-1 and TRBJ2-7; TRBD1 matches at 8 bases. This CDR3 contains 14 residues. From germline, CDR1 is SGHRS and CDR2 YFSETQ. CDR3 sequence reads: CASSPRTGSSEQYF. The CDR3 DNA sequence: TGCGCCAGCAGCCCAAGGACAGGGTCCTCCGAGCAGTACTTC.

The chain uses TRBV4-3 and TRBJ1-1; the D is unclear. The ends were cut back, 0 bases at V and 1 base at J, with 12 bases in the middle. The CDR3 has 16 amino acids. Germline V lookup: CDR1 LGHNA, CDR2 YSLEER. Here the CDR3 DNA reads TGCGCCAGCAGCCAAGACCATCGGGGTCGGAACACTGAAGCTTTCTTT. Amino acids: CASSQDHRGRNTEAFF.

The rearrangement uses TRBV4-1 and TRBJ2-1, with D perhaps matching TRBD2 (5 bases). The DNA end is a closer match to TRBJ2-7, so the J assignment may be wrong. This CDR3 contains 16 residues. CDR1 is MGHRA and CDR2 is YSYEKL in the germline V gene. The CDR3 nucleotides read TGCGCCAGCAGCCAAGTCGAGACTACCCCCTACAATGAGCAGTACTTC. It translates to CASSQVETTPYNEQYF.

This clonotype showed up many times. The J gene is TRBJ1-1, the V gene TRBV6-1; no clear D gene. V was cut by 4 bases and J by 7 bases, with 13 bases left in between. This CDR3 has 13 residues. The V gene's germline CDR1 is MNHNS and CDR2 SASEGT. CDR3 in DNA: TGTGCCAGCAGTGTGACCCCCTCCCATGAAGCTTTCTTT. Translated: CASSVTPSHEAFF.

V and J are TRBV11-1 and TRBJ1-6; D uncertain. Trimming cost V 5 bases and J 0 bases, with 11 bases left between them. Germline loops: CDR1 SGHAT, CDR2 FQDESV (reference sequence). The CDR3 spans 16 residues. CDR3 sequence (DNA): TGTGCCAGCAGCATGGCCGGGAGCTCCTATAATTCACCCCTCCACTTT. It encodes CASSMAGSSYNSPLHF.

This clonotype came up many times. As DNA, the CDR3 is TGTGCCAGTAGTGCTACAGAGAACTATGGCTACACCTTC. It codes for CASSATENYGYTF. J is TRBJ1-2 and V is TRBV19, with D unclear. The CDR3 has 13 amino acids. Germline V gene lookup returns CDR1 LNHDA and CDR2 SQIVND (reference sequence). V lost 5 bases to trimming and J lost 2 bases, with 9 bases between them.